This TCR beta chain was found in a study of blood T cell repertoires in COVID-19. At the level of the study: The study drew acute and convalescent COVID-19 samples from the United States, Italy and Spain. T cells, B-cell-depleted T cells, or PBMCs provided the cDNA or gDNA that served as material.

As handled by the study authors: How many nucleated cells were present was estimated from reference gene primer amplification. This table comes from immunoSEQ multiplex PCR, and its TCRdb copy is limited to in-frame clones, with some not included. That table supplies the V and J calls and clone size; D and trimming were determined from the DNA. The profile shows 200,000 or so clones, 70% to 90% of them singletons. The sequenced sample consisted of peripheral blood. This clonotype originated in a woman aged 40 to 50 who had recovered from COVID-19.

The CDR3 spells CASSSRRDSTEAFF. The CDR3 nucleotides read TGTGCCAGCAGTTCGCGCCGGGACAGCACTGAAGCTTTCTTT. The rearrangement joins TRBV28 to TRBJ1-1; 7 bases fit TRBD1. This CDR3 spans 14 amino acids. Unmatched junction bases numbered 6, after V lost 4 bases and J lost 4 bases. Germline CDR1 is MDHEN and CDR2 is SYDVKM.